Following are 21 T cell receptor beta chains from one sample sequenced in a study of CD8 T cells in Susac syndrome. Reverse transcription of about 0.45 to 1 ug RNA was performed with random hexamers. Using its own MiXCR run on the immunoSEQ multiplex PCR reads, TCRdb lists one record per CDR3 protein. The top ten hold over 0.2% of the sample, which has about 120,000 distinct CDR3 sequences, around 94% seen once. The sample consisted of CD8+ T cells from PBMCs. Source of these receptors: a human donor with Susac syndrome.

The genes are TRBV24-1 and TRBJ2-5; the D call may be TRBD1 or TRBD2 (5 bases each). The CDR3 consists of 13 residues. The V gene's germline CDR1 is KGHDR and CDR2 SFDVKD. Trimming took off 5 bases at V and 3 bases at J, with 9 bases between the two ends. The CDR3 sequence: CATSAMGEETQYF. The CDR3 DNA sequence: TGTGCCACCAGTGCCATGGGGGAAGAGACCCAGTACTTC.

V is TRBV19 and J is TRBJ2-7; 9 bases map to TRBD1. The V gene's germline CDR1 is LNHDA and CDR2 SQIVND (reference sequence). This CDR3 has 14 residues. The V gene end was trimmed by 8 bases and the J gene end by 6 bases; junction bases not matched to a gene: 11. The CDR3, as DNA: TGTGCCAGTGGACCGGGACAGGGTAGATCCGAGCAGTACTTC. This codes for CASGPGQGRSEQYF.

The CDR3 loop reads CASSLGGGGGNQPQHF. The CDR3 nucleotides are TGTGCCAGCAGCTTAGGGGGAGGGGGCGGCAATCAGCCCCAGCATTTT. The chain links TRBV7-9 to TRBJ1-5, with 7 positions matching TRBD1. J gave up 2 bases and V 1 base, and 5 bases lay outside the gene matches. The CDR3 contains 16 residues. Germline assignment: CDR1 SEHNR and CDR2 FQNEAQ (reference sequence).

The rearrangement joins TRBV20-1 to TRBJ2-7, with a weak D call TRBD1 (7 bases). V dropped 0 bases and J dropped 6 bases, with 15 bases sitting between them. CDR1 is DFQATT and CDR2 is SNEGSKA in the germline V gene (reference sequence). This CDR3 has 14 residues. DNA of the CDR3: TGCAGTGCTAGAGACGCCGACAGGGAGGTCGAGCAGTACTTC. Protein: CSARDADREVEQYF.

The CDR3, as DNA: TGCAGTGCTAGAGATCAGGAGACAGTCTACCAGAACACTGAAGCTTTCTTT. Its protein product is CSARDQETVYQNTEAFF. The V call is TRBV20-1, the J call TRBJ1-1, with D tentatively TRBD1 (5 bases). This CDR3 region has 17 residues. The V gene lost 0 bases and the J gene lost 1 base, with 18 bases spanning the gap. Germline loops: CDR1 DFQATT, CDR2 SNEGSKA (reference sequence).

This chain connects TRBV20-1 to TRBJ2-1; tentative D call: TRBD2 (6 bases). This CDR3 contains 15 residues. The germline V gene has CDR1 DFQATT and CDR2 SNEGSKA (reference sequence). Trimming cost V 0 bases and J 3 bases, with 12 bases left between them. CDR3 bases: TGCAGTGCTAGAGATCAGGCGGGATTCTACAATGAGCAGTTCTTC. Translated, it gives CSARDQAGFYNEQFF.

The rearrangement links TRBV28 to TRBJ2-1, with 13 bases lining up with TRBD2. V lost 7 bases and J lost 0; bases outside the gene matches: 9. Germline V CDR1 and CDR2: MDHEN, SYDVKM. This CDR3 has 18 amino acids. CDR3 sequence: CASTWGTSGMSSYNEQFF. The CDR3 DNA reads TGTGCCAGCACCTGGGGGACTAGCGGGATGAGCTCCTACAATGAGCAGTTCTTC. Full variable domain (outside the CDR3, taken from reference TRBV28 and TRBJ2-1): DVKVTQSSRYLVKRTGEKVFLECVQDMDHENMFWYRQDPGLGLRLIYFSYDVKMKEKGDIPEGYSVSREKKERFSLILESASTNQTSMYLCASTWGTSGMSSYNEQFFGPGTRLTVL.

J is TRBJ2-7 and V is TRBV14; D ambiguous. The V end lost 0 bases, the J end lost 6 bases, and 6 bases lay between the germline ends. There are 12 residues in the CDR3. Looked up from germline, CDR1 is SGHDN and CDR2 is FVKESK. CDR3 sequence: CASSQDRVEQYF. Written as DNA, the CDR3 is TGTGCCAGCAGCCAAGATCGTGTCGAGCAGTACTTC.

The chain is built from TRBV4-1 and TRBJ1-5; D call uncertain. The CDR3 covers 16 residues. Trimming took 0 bases from V and 0 from J, leaving 9 bases between them. CDR1 is MGHRA and CDR2 is YSYEKL in the germline V gene. The CDR3 reads CASSQDEVYSNQPQHF. In DNA, the CDR3 is TGCGCCAGCAGCCAAGATGAAGTTTATAGCAATCAGCCCCAGCATTTT.

The chain joins TRBV15 to TRBJ2-1; the D is unclear. V lost 3 bases, J lost 0 bases, and 9 bases lay in between. The CDR3 length is 15 residues. The germline V gene has CDR1 LNHNV and CDR2 YYDKDF (reference sequence). This chain's CDR3 is CATSRKASSYNEQFF. The DNA of the CDR3 is TGTGCCACCAGCAGGAAGGCAAGCTCCTACAATGAGCAGTTCTTC.

The chain carries TRBV7-9 and TRBJ1-1; D gene uncertain. The germline V gene has CDR1 SEHNR and CDR2 FQNEAQ (reference sequence). Trimming stripped 0 bases from V and 6 bases from J, with 8 bases between. CDR3 length: 13 amino acids. The CDR3 coding sequence is TGTGCCAGCAGCTTAGCGGGGAATGCTGAAGCTTTCTTT. It encodes CASSLAGNAEAFF. The full variable domain, completed using reference TRBV7-9 and TRBJ1-1, is DTGVSQNPRHKITKRGQNVTFRCDPISEHNRLYWYRQTLGQGPEFLTYFQNEAQLEKSRLLSDRFSAERPKGSFSTLEIQRTEQGDSAMYLCASSLAGNAEAFFGQGTRLTVV.

The chain couples TRBV4-3 to TRBJ2-7, with TRBD1 identical over 8 bases. Germline CDR1 and CDR2: LGHNA and YSLEER. This CDR3 has 16 amino acids. The J segment lost 4 bases and the V segment lost 4 bases, leaving 12 bases of the junction unmatched. The CDR3 DNA is TGCGCCAGCAGCCCCTCCAAGACAGGGGAAGATTACGAGCAGTACTTC. Protein product: CASSPSKTGEDYEQYF.

The chain links TRBV9 to TRBJ2-1; 12 nucleotides match TRBD2. The CDR3 totals 19 residues. The V gene's germline CDR1 is SGDLS and CDR2 YYNGEE. The J segment lost 0 bases and the V segment lost 0 bases, leaving 7 bases of the junction unmatched. The chain's CDR3 is CASSVGGLAGLSSYNEQFF. The CDR3 DNA is TGTGCCAGCAGCGTAGGTGGACTAGCGGGATTAAGCTCCTACAATGAGCAGTTCTTC. Combining the CDR3 with reference TRBV9 and TRBJ2-1 gives the whole variable domain DSGVTQTPKHLITATGQRVTLRCSPRSGDLSVYWYQQSLDQGLQFLIQYYNGEERAKGNILERFSAQQFPDLHSELNLSSLELGDSALYFCASSVGGLAGLSSYNEQFFGPGTRLTVL.

This clonotype appeared a single time. The rearrangement joins TRBV3-1 to TRBJ1-2; the D is unclear. Trimming shortened V by 2 bases and J by 4 bases, and 5 bases separated the two germline ends. CDR1 and CDR2 from the germline V gene are LGHDT and YNNKEL (reference sequence). There are 12 residues in the CDR3. The CDR3 reads CASSQISYGYTF. CDR3 nucleotide sequence: TGTGCCAGCAGCCAAATCAGCTATGGCTACACCTTC.

The rearrangement uses TRBV2 and TRBJ2-7, with D unresolved. The V end was cut by 3 bases, the J end by 3 bases, with 6 bases between. Germline V gives CDR1 SNHLY, CDR2 FYNNEI. The CDR3 contains 12 residues. The CDR3 spells CASSDSFYEQYF. CDR3 bases: TGTGCCAGCAGTGACTCCTTCTACGAGCAGTACTTC.

The chain carries TRBV9 and TRBJ2-6; D uncertain. CDR1 is SGDLS and CDR2 is YYNGEE in the germline V gene. Between the trimmed V and J ends, which lost 0 bases and 4 bases, there was a span of 5 bases. This CDR3 is 14 amino acids long. Written as DNA, the CDR3 is TGTGCCAGCAGCGTAGGCGCGGGGGCCAACGTCCTGACTTTC. Translating gives CASSVGAGANVLTF.

Points on this clonotype: The junction differs from germline at one of its ends, possibly a read error. The chain links TRBV6-5 to TRBJ2-7; D possibly matches TRBD1 or TRBD2 (5 bases each). The CDR3 consists of 12 residues. The germline V gene encodes CDR1 MNHEY and CDR2 SVGAGI. This chain's CDR3 is CASSYGGYEQHF. CDR3 DNA: TGTGCCAGCAGTTACGGGGGTTACGAGCAGCACTTC.

The genes are TRBV6-5 and TRBJ2-5; D remains ambiguous. The CDR3 spans 14 residues. In germline, CDR1 is MNHEY, CDR2 SVGAGI. Trimming left V 0 bases short and J 5 bases short, with 10 bases between. The CDR3 DNA reads as TGTGCCAGCAGTTACTCGAGCCTCGGGGAGACCCAGTACTTC. Translated: CASSYSSLGETQYF.

The rearrangement joins TRBV7-8 to TRBJ2-7; 10 bases are a match to TRBD2. This CDR3 is built from 14 residues. Germline V gives CDR1 SGHVS, CDR2 FQNEAQ. The ends lost 5 bases at V and 6 bases at J; junction bases unmatched: 7. CDR3 DNA: TGTGCCAGCAGCCCGGTAGCGGGAGGTCTCGAGCAGTACTTC. Protein sequence: CASSPVAGGLEQYF.

The rearrangement links TRBV30 to TRBJ2-7; 7 nucleotides match TRBD1. V was pared by 2 bases and J by 6 bases, with 7 bases of the junction left unmatched. Germline CDR1 and CDR2: GTSNPN and SVGIG (reference sequence). This CDR3 has 13 residues. CDR3 residues: CAWSMAGGPEQYF. As DNA, the CDR3 is TGTGCCTGGAGTATGGCAGGGGGTCCCGAGCAGTACTTC.

This rearrangement joins TRBV15 to TRBJ2-5; TRBD1 might be the D (5 bases). Germline V lookup: CDR1 LNHNV, CDR2 YYDKDF (reference sequence). V was cut by 8 bases and J by 1 base, with 17 bases left in between. This CDR3 is 15 amino acids long. The CDR3 loop reads CATSYGADIQETQYF. The CDR3 DNA reads TGTGCCACCTCCTATGGTGCGGACATCCAAGAGACCCAGTACTTC.